These 21 T cell receptor beta chains share one sample of origin, sequenced in a study of regulatory T cells in long-lasting Graves disease. Time point reported: persistent/refractory GD, antithyroid drugs over 5 years with positive TRAb. The TCR library was prepared using RNA isolated from PBMCs. With iRepertoire HTBI primers and Arm-PCR of CDR3 regions, TCR beta libraries were built. Each CDR3 protein gets one entry after TCRdb re-called the multiplex PCR reads with MiXCR. Seen here are some 470,000 distinct CDR3 sequences, 20% to 25% observed once, and the top ten hold about 7%. This specimen was peripheral blood mononuclear cells (PBMCs), taken when the disease was refractory, from a patient treated with antithyroid drugs. The receptors were sampled from a female donor with Graves disease.

This clonotype was detected ten times or more. The chain is built from TRBV12-3 or TRBV12-4 and TRBJ2-7; the match to TRBD2 covers 7 bases. The CDR3 length is 13 residues. J was trimmed by 6 bases and V by 6 bases; bases with no gene match: 8. DNA for the CDR3: TGTGCCAGCAGCCGGGACTATTCTACCGAGCAGTACTTC. It codes for CASSRDYSTEQYF.

The sample holds a few counts of this clonotype. V gene TRBV7-6 combines with J gene TRBJ1-1; no reliable D call. This CDR3 comprises 13 residues. CDR1 and CDR2 (germline): SGHVS, FNYEAQ. Trimming stripped 5 bases from V and 4 bases from J, with 11 bases between. CDR3 amino acids: CASSLGPRTEAFF. CDR3 DNA sequence: TGTGCCAGCAGCCTGGGCCCCCGCACTGAAGCTTTCTTT.

This clonotype has just a few counts. The gene calls are TRBV19 and TRBJ1-4; D gene uncertain. Germline CDR1 LNHDA, CDR2 SQIVND (reference sequence). Trimming cost V 9 bases and J 6 bases, with 17 bases left between them. CDR3 length: 14 residues. CDR3 sequence: CASQAPSEDEKLFF. The CDR3 DNA reads TGTGCCAGCCAAGCCCCAAGCGAGGATGAAAAACTGTTTTTT.

The chain employs TRBV6-2 or TRBV6-3 and TRBJ2-3; the D gene could be TRBD1 or TRBD2 (5 bases each). The CDR3 runs to 15 residues. Germline V gene sequence: CDR1 MNHEY, CDR2 SVGEGT. Trimming left V 8 bases short and J 3 bases short, with 18 bases between. Written as DNA, the CDR3 is TGTGCCAGCTTGAAGGGATTTGGGGGAACAGATACGCAGTATTTT. It specifies CASLKGFGGTDTQYF.

A single count supports this clonotype. The chain employs TRBV29-1 and TRBJ2-1; 8 bases align to TRBD2. In germline, CDR1 is SQVTM, CDR2 ANQGSEA. The CDR3 length is 13 residues. Losses at the gene ends were 3 bases for V and 13 bases for J; bases not matched to a gene: 11. The CDR3 region has the DNA TGCAGCGTTGATCCCGAGGGGCGGGGGGCACAGTTCTTC. This codes for CSVDPEGRGAQFF.

Of note for this clonotype: Since a much larger clone is just one base distant, this may be a read error. V and J are TRBV6-5 and TRBJ2-7; TRBD1 matches at 7 bases. Trimming took 6 bases from V and 2 from J; bases not matched to a gene: 7. The CDR3 covers 14 residues. Looked up from germline, CDR1 is MNHEY and CDR2 is SVGAGI. Here the CDR3 DNA reads TGTGCCAGCAGATTCTCGACAGGGACCTACGAGCAGTACTTC. Amino acids: CASRFSTGTYEQYF.

This clonotype was counted many times. This sequence joins TRBV2 and TRBJ1-5; D not certain. The CDR3 spans 15 residues. V was trimmed by 5 bases and J by 0 bases, leaving 11 bases between them. Germline CDR1 reads SNHLY; CDR2 reads FYNNEI. As DNA, the CDR3 is TGTGCCAGCAGTCTTTGGACGGATAGCAATCAGCCCCAGCATTTT. Encoded protein: CASSLWTDSNQPQHF.

In its sample, this clonotype was seen many times. This rearrangement joins TRBV28 to TRBJ1-4, with TRBD1 as a possible D gene (6 bases). Germline V gives CDR1 MDHEN, CDR2 SYDVKM. CDR3 length: 13 amino acids. The V and J ends lost 8 bases and 5 bases respectively, with 12 bases between them. CDR3 protein: CASGRGDNEKLFF. The CDR3 DNA reads as TGTGCCAGCGGGAGGGGGGACAATGAAAAACTGTTTTTT.

The chain uses TRBV28 and TRBJ2-1, with D perhaps matching TRBD1 (5 bases). The CDR3 sequence is 14 residues long. CDR1 and CDR2 (germline): MDHEN, SYDVKM. Trimming cost V 6 bases and J 8 bases, with 17 bases left between them. The CDR3 sequence is CASRWGWGADEQFF. The CDR3 region has the DNA TGTGCCAGCAGGTGGGGTTGGGGCGCGGATGAGCAGTTCTTC.

Many counts were recorded for this clonotype. The genes are TRBV2 and TRBJ1-1; D unclear. CDR1 is SNHLY and CDR2 is FYNNEI in the germline V gene. V lost 10 bases and J 1 base, leaving 13 bases between the germline ends. This CDR3 has 13 residues. This CDR3 reads CATQRSGNTEAFF. DNA for the CDR3: TGTGCCACCCAAAGGTCGGGGAACACTGAAGCTTTCTTT.

There are a few counts of this clonotype. The rearrangement joins TRBV10-3 to TRBJ1-2, with D hard to call. The CDR3 runs 13 residues. The germline gives CDR1 ENHRY, CDR2 SYGVKD. Trimming removed 4 bases from V and 8 bases from J, with 14 bases in between. The CDR3 spells CAISGIKQRGYTF. In DNA, the CDR3 is TGTGCCATCAGTGGGATAAAGCAGAGAGGCTACACCTTC.

This clonotype was found a few times. This sequence joins TRBV19 and TRBJ2-7; D call uncertain. The CDR3 is 13 amino acids. The V gene lost 6 bases and the J gene lost 3 bases, with 12 bases spanning the gap. Germline V lookup: CDR1 LNHDA, CDR2 SQIVND (reference sequence). The CDR3 DNA reads TGTGCCAGTAGCAGCCTTGATATCTACGAGCAGTACTTC. Amino acid sequence: CASSSLDIYEQYF.

The sample holds many counts of this clonotype. J is TRBJ1-1 and V is TRBV28, with D possibly TRBD1 on 5 matching bases. This CDR3 is 15 amino acids long. Looked up from germline, CDR1 is MDHEN and CDR2 is SYDVKM. Trimming left V 4 bases short and J 2 bases short, with 14 bases between. The CDR3 loop reads CASSSLRQINTEAFF. CDR3 bases: TGTGCCAGCAGTTCTCTCCGACAGATCAACACTGAAGCTTTCTTT. The full variable domain, in which reference TRBV28 and TRBJ1-1 provide the parts outside the CDR3, is DVKVTQSSRYLVKRTGEKVFLECVQDMDHENMFWYRQDPGLGLRLIYFSYDVKMKEKGDIPEGYSVSREKKERFSLILESASTNQTSMYLCASSSLRQINTEAFFGQGTRLTVV.

This clonotype came up many times. The chain combines TRBV10-1 with TRBJ2-5, with D possibly TRBD1 on 5 matching bases. CDR1 is WNHNN, CDR2 SYGVQD, per germline (reference sequence). Deletions cut 0 bases from V and 0 bases from J, with 17 bases between. CDR3 length equals 18 residues. In DNA form, the CDR3 reads TGCGCCAGCAGTGAGTCGAACTTTAGGGGCAGCAACCAAGAGACCCAGTACTTC. Protein sequence: CASSESNFRGSNQETQYF.

This rearrangement joins TRBV9 to TRBJ1-2; D perhaps matches TRBD1 (5 bases). The CDR3 contains 14 residues. Germline CDR1 and CDR2: SGDLS and YYNGEE. The germline V and J ends were trimmed by 2 bases and 2 bases, with 10 bases remaining between them. This CDR3 reads CASSVGTENYGYTF. In DNA, the CDR3 is TGTGCCAGCAGCGTCGGGACGGAGAACTATGGCTACACCTTC.

This clonotype has at least ten counts. The chain's CDR3 is CSATDRFSYEQYF. The CDR3 DNA reads TGCAGTGCTACCGACAGGTTCTCCTACGAGCAGTACTTC. The chain combines TRBV20-1 with TRBJ2-7; a possible D gene is TRBD1 (6 bases). Germline CDR1 and CDR2: DFQATT and SNEGSKA (reference sequence). V lost 4 bases to trimming and J lost 0 bases, with 10 bases between them. The CDR3 sequence is 13 residues long.

This chain connects TRBV19 to TRBJ2-7, with D hard to call. From germline, CDR1 is LNHDA and CDR2 SQIVND (reference sequence). CDR3 length: 14 residues. Trimming shortened V by 0 bases and J by 5 bases, and 11 bases separated the two germline ends. CDR3 bases: TGTGCCAGTAGTATAGAGGAAGGGTTCCACGAGCAGTACTTC. Translated: CASSIEEGFHEQYF.

The chain couples TRBV3-1 to TRBJ1-2, with 8 bases identical to TRBD1. This CDR3 has 14 residues. V shed 0 bases and J 5 bases; nucleotides not matched to a gene: 2. Germline loops: CDR1 LGHDT, CDR2 YNNKEL (reference sequence). The CDR3 nucleotides are TGTGCCAGCAGCCAAGAAGGGACAGGATATGGCTACACCTTC. Protein sequence: CASSQEGTGYGYTF. The whole variable domain, remainder taken from reference TRBV3-1 and TRBJ1-2, is DTAVSQTPKYLVTQMGNDKSIKCEQNLGHDTMYWYKQDSKKFLKIMFSYNNKELIINETVPNRFSPKSPDKAHLNLHINSLELGDSAVYFCASSQEGTGYGYTFGSGTRLTVV.

This sequence joins TRBV7-9 and TRBJ2-5; D is undetermined. V shed 5 bases and J shed 4 bases, with 11 bases lying between them. Per germline, CDR1 SEHNR and CDR2 FQNEAQ (reference sequence). The CDR3 loop spans 13 amino acids. The CDR3 region is CASSPPTRETQYF. CDR3 DNA sequence: TGTGCCAGCAGCCCCCCCACACGAGAGACCCAGTACTTC.

This clonotype came up many times. This sequence joins TRBV2 and TRBJ2-5; D is possibly TRBD2 (6 bases). CDR3 length: 15 residues. Germline V gene lookup returns CDR1 SNHLY and CDR2 FYNNEI. Trimming removed 5 bases at V and 3 bases at J, with 16 bases between. CDR3 sequence: CASSSQPSGEETQYF. The CDR3 DNA reads as TGTGCCAGCAGTTCCCAACCATCGGGGGAAGAGACCCAGTACTTC.

CDR3 in amino acids: CASSAQREGPYEQYF. CDR3 coding DNA: TGTGCCAGCAGCGCCCAGCGGGAGGGCCCCTACGAGCAGTACTTC. The chain is built from TRBV9 and TRBJ2-7; 10 nucleotides line up with TRBD2. Per germline, CDR1 SGDLS and CDR2 YYNGEE. J gave up 2 bases and V 3 bases, and 5 bases lay outside the gene matches. This CDR3 spans 15 amino acids.